This passage covers 23 T cell receptor beta chains from one sample sequenced in a study of T cell changes during pregnancy in multiple sclerosis. Sequenced by immunoSEQ multiplex PCR; TCRdb stores in-frame clones only, minus some. The table shows more than 80,000 clones, with around 90% occurring only once. Material: PBMCs, obtained in the first trimester of pregnancy. The receptors originated from a female donor in good health, serving as a control in a pregnancy study. Some clones in this sample may be carry-over from other donors' samples.

This clone is categorized as medium-sized. The rearrangement uses TRBV25-1 and TRBJ2-7; 10 bases line up with TRBD2. Trimming cost V 1 base and J 3 bases; bases outside gene matches: 0. The V gene's germline CDR1 is MGHDK and CDR2 SYGVNS. This CDR3 is 14 amino acids long. CDR3 sequence (DNA): TGTGCCAGCAGTGAATGGACTAGCGGCTACGAGCAGTACTTC. This gives the protein CASSEWTSGYEQYF.

This clone was found once. V gene TRBV7-2 combines with J gene TRBJ2-2, with TRBD2 matching 7 bases. J gave up 7 bases and V 1 base, and 6 bases lay outside the gene matches. Germline CDR1 and CDR2: SGHTA and FQGNSA. The CDR3 runs 15 residues. The CDR3 here is CASSLGAGRIGELFF. The CDR3 nucleotides are TGTGCCAGCAGCTTAGGAGCGGGGAGGATCGGGGAGCTGTTTTTT.

The V call is TRBV12-2, the J call TRBJ2-3; the table's D call of TRBD2 was not tested on the DNA. TRBV12-2 is noted as a pseudogene. The CDR3 is made up of 14 amino acids. The CDR3: CAPEGRSGEVTQYF. CDR3 in DNA: TGTGCACCCGAGGGACGAAGCGGGGAAGTTACGCAGTATTTT.

This clone was detected only a few times. V is TRBV28 and J is TRBJ1-5; the match to TRBD1 covers 8 bases. In germline, CDR1 is MDHEN, CDR2 SYDVKM. J was trimmed by 6 bases and V by 7 bases; bases with no gene match: 11. The CDR3 spans 15 residues. The CDR3 DNA is TGTGCCAGCACTTTCCGAGACAGGGGTGTTCAGCCCCAGCATTTT. Encoded protein: CASTFRDRGVQPQHF.

This chain uses TRBV10-2 with TRBJ2-3; D not resolved. Trimming took off 8 bases at V and 2 bases at J, with 17 bases between the two ends. The CDR3 is 15 residues long. Germline V gene sequence: CDR1 WSHSY, CDR2 SAAADI. DNA of the CDR3: TGCGCCAGCCGCGCCCTAGGAACTGTCACAGATACGCAGTATTTT. Amino acids: CASRALGTVTDTQYF.

This clone was found once. V is TRBV2 and J is TRBJ2-1; perhaps TRBD1 as D (6 bases). Trimming removed 10 bases at V and 5 bases at J, with 18 bases between. Germline loops: CDR1 SNHLY, CDR2 FYNNEI. This CDR3 region has 14 residues. The DNA of the CDR3 is TGTGCCACCCGCAATGGGGGCGGAGACAATGAGCAGTTCTTC. Translating it yields CATRNGGGDNEQFF.

The gene calls are TRBV9 and TRBJ2-1; possibly TRBD1 for D (5 bases). The CDR3 has 15 residues. Trimming pared 0 bases from V and 3 bases from J, leaving 10 bases between. CDR1 and CDR2 from the germline V gene are SGDLS and YYNGEE. The CDR3 nucleotides read TGTGCCAGCAGCGTAGTAGGGGAAATCTACAATGAGCAGTTCTTC. It codes for CASSVVGEIYNEQFF.

This clone was observed a single time. The gene calls are TRBV5-5 and TRBJ2-1; TRBD1 matches at 9 bases. The V gene end was trimmed by 4 bases and the J gene end by 3 bases; junction bases not matched to a gene: 8. From germline, CDR1 is SGHKS and CDR2 YYEKEE (reference sequence). The CDR3 length is 16 residues. The DNA for the CDR3 is TGTGCCAGCAGCGGAGACAGGGGGTTCCTCTACAATGAGCAGTTCTTC. It codes for CASSGDRGFLYNEQFF.

The chain couples TRBV5-6 to TRBJ2-5; maybe TRBD1 (6 bases). The J call may not be correct, given that the DNA end is closer to TRBJ2-7. CDR1 and CDR2 (germline): SGHDT, YYEEEE. The CDR3 length is 14 residues. In nucleotides, the CDR3 is TGTGCCAGCAGCTGGGCCGGGACACCGTACGAGCAGTACTTC. This sequence encodes CASSWAGTPYEQYF.

This chain joins TRBV19 and TRBJ1-5, with D possibly matching TRBD1 (6 bases). Looked up from germline, CDR1 is LNHDA and CDR2 is SQIVND (reference sequence). This CDR3 comprises 13 residues. Trimming shortened V by 7 bases and J by 9 bases, and 16 bases separated the two germline ends. The CDR3 here is CASNTDRLMPQHF. CDR3 sequence (DNA): TGTGCCAGTAACACAGACAGGTTAATGCCCCAGCATTTT. The whole variable domain, filled in from reference TRBV19 and TRBJ1-5, reads DGGITQSPKYLFRKEGQNVTLSCEQNLNHDAMYWYRQDPGQGLRLIYYSQIVNDFQKGDIAEGYSVSREKKESFPLTVTSAQKNPTAFYLCASNTDRLMPQHFGDGTRLSIL.

The chain recombines TRBV19 with TRBJ2-4; possible D gene TRBD2, 6 bases. This CDR3 has 11 residues. CDR1 and CDR2 (germline): LNHDA, SQIVND (reference sequence). V lost 6 bases and J lost 15, with 15 bases in between. In DNA, the CDR3 is TGTGCCAGTAGGTGGGCCGGGGGATTGTACTTC. As protein: CASRWAGGLYF.

The rearrangement joins TRBV19 to TRBJ1-3, with D possibly matching TRBD1 (5 bases). Trimming took 3 bases from V and 1 from J, leaving 10 bases between them. Germline CDR1 is LNHDA and CDR2 is SQIVND (reference sequence). The CDR3 extends over 15 amino acids. The CDR3 region is CASSITGGSGNTIYF. The CDR3 DNA is TGTGCCAGTAGTATCACCGGGGGATCTGGAAACACCATATATTTT.

This rearrangement joins TRBV5-1 to TRBJ2-3; 9 bases map to TRBD2. Germline V gene sequence: CDR1 SGHRS, CDR2 YFSETQ. V shed 4 bases, J shed 4 bases, and the junction held 7 bases outside the gene matches. The CDR3 is 15 residues long. The CDR3 reads CASSPRLAVADTQYF. The CDR3 DNA sequence: TGCGCCAGCAGCCCCAGACTAGCGGTGGCAGATACGCAGTATTTT.

J is TRBJ2-3 and V is TRBV7-9; D is ambiguous. This CDR3 region has 12 residues. Germline lookup yields CDR1 SEHNR and CDR2 FQNEAQ (reference sequence). V was cut by 5 bases and J by 10 bases, with 13 bases left in between. In DNA, the CDR3 is TGTGCCAGCAGCCCCGCTCTCGTAGCGCAGTATTTT. Its protein is CASSPALVAQYF.

The rearrangement joins TRBV27 to TRBJ2-1; 7 positions agree with TRBD1. The CDR3 length is 12 residues. Germline CDR1 reads MNHEY; CDR2 reads SMNVEV (reference sequence). Trimming removed 7 bases from V and 9 bases from J; junction bases left unmatched: 6. In nucleotides, the CDR3 is TGTGCCAGCAACCACAGGGGCGGTGAGCAGTTCTTC. It yields the protein CASNHRGGEQFF.

The rearrangement uses TRBV27 and TRBJ2-7; 8 nucleotides line up with TRBD2. Germline CDR1 reads MNHEY; CDR2 reads SMNVEV (reference sequence). Unmatched junction bases numbered 12, after V lost 8 bases and J lost 0 bases. The CDR3 extends over 16 amino acids. CDR3 DNA sequence: TGTGCCAGCTGCCCCTACACGCGGGGGGACTCCTACGAGCAGTACTTC. This sequence encodes CASCPYTRGDSYEQYF.

This rearrangement joins TRBV25-1 to TRBJ1-3; D call uncertain. Trimming shortened V by 5 bases and J by 0 bases, and 11 bases separated the two germline ends. Germline loops: CDR1 MGHDK, CDR2 SYGVNS. The CDR3 is made up of 15 amino acids. The CDR3 reads CASSPRLHSGNTIYF. The DNA of the CDR3 is TGTGCCAGCAGTCCCCGACTACACTCTGGAAACACCATATATTTT. Complete variable domain (other parts from reference TRBV25-1 and TRBJ1-3): EADIYQTPRYLVIGTGKKITLECSQTMGHDKMYWYQQDPGMELHLIHYSYGVNSTEKGDLSSESTVSRIRTEHFPLTLESARPSHTSQYLCASSPRLHSGNTIYFGEGSWLTVV.

The rearrangement joins TRBV4-3 to TRBJ2-2; D is possibly TRBD2 (5 bases). CDR3 length equals 15 residues. In germline, CDR1 is LGHNA, CDR2 YSLEER. Trimming took 4 bases from V and 6 from J, leaving 15 bases between them. DNA for the CDR3: TGCGCCAGCAGCCGTCTAGCCCAGTCGCCCGGGGAGCTGTTTTTT. The encoded protein is CASSRLAQSPGELFF.

The V call is TRBV18, the J call TRBJ1-4; no reliable D call. Trimming stripped 2 bases from V and 7 bases from J, with 11 bases between. This CDR3 region has 14 residues. Per the germline V gene, CDR1 is KGHSH and CDR2 is LQKENI. The CDR3 DNA is TGTGCCAGCTCACCAGTACTGGGGAGTGAAAAACTGTTTTTT. Translating gives CASSPVLGSEKLFF. The full variable domain, with the rest looked up from reference TRBV18 and TRBJ1-4, is NAGVMQNPRHLVRRRGQEARLRCSPMKGHSHVYWYRQLPEEGLKFMVYLQKENIIDESGMPKERFSAEFPKEGPSILRIQQVVRGDSAAYFCASSPVLGSEKLFFGSGTQLSVL.

The chain couples TRBV18 to TRBJ1-3; D is uncertain. There are 15 residues in the CDR3. The V gene's germline CDR1 is KGHSH and CDR2 LQKENI. The V and J ends lost 0 bases and 2 bases respectively, with 8 bases between them. The CDR3, as DNA: TGTGCCAGCTCACCACCGTTAACAGCTGGAAACACCATATATTTT. Protein: CASSPPLTAGNTIYF.

The J gene is TRBJ2-7, the V gene TRBV27; weak D call: TRBD1 (5 bases). V was pared by 3 bases and J by 3 bases, with 15 bases between. The length of the CDR3 is 15 residues. Germline V lookup: CDR1 MNHEY, CDR2 SMNVEV (reference sequence). The CDR3: CASSFSVEQGYEQYF. The CDR3, as DNA: TGTGCCAGCAGTTTTTCGGTGGAGCAGGGCTACGAGCAGTACTTC.

The V and J genes are TRBV11-2 and TRBJ1-1; weak D call: TRBD1 (5 bases). The CDR3 sequence is 14 residues long. Looked up from germline, CDR1 is SGHAT and CDR2 is FQNNGV. Deletions cut 4 bases from V and 1 base from J, with 10 bases between. The CDR3 protein is CASSSDSQNTEAFF. The CDR3 nucleotides are TGTGCCAGCAGCTCTGACAGCCAGAACACTGAAGCTTTCTTT.

This chain's CDR3 is CATSSNSLGVDEQFF. CDR3 coding DNA: TGTGCCACCAGCAGTAATAGCTTAGGGGTAGATGAGCAGTTCTTC. The genes are TRBV15 and TRBJ2-1, with TRBD1 as a possible D gene (5 bases). Trimming stripped 3 bases from V and 8 bases from J, with 17 bases between. Germline V lookup: CDR1 LNHNV, CDR2 YYDKDF (reference sequence). There are 15 residues in the CDR3.